This T cell receptor (beta chain) was found in a study of T cell responses to AZD1222 COVID-19 vaccine. Turning to the study itself: Analyses pooled second doses at about 4 or about 12 weeks.

Note on this clone: Its target is unknown.

The CDR3 sequence is 12 residues long. The germline gives CDR1 LGHDT, CDR2 YNNKEL (reference sequence). The V end lost 4 bases, the J end lost 3 bases, and 6 bases lay between the germline ends. Study-wide results and limits: Seropositivity was recorded at baseline in only a handful of AZD1222 recipients. Spike-specific TCR breadth and depth were elevated following two AZD1222 doses.

The method was immunoSEQ multiplex PCR; TCRdb's version includes in-frame clones alone and lacks a portion of them. The repertoire includes some 99,000 clones, roughly 84% of them detected once, and under 20% sits in the top ten. The TCR sequence derives from an adult in good health. The specimen comprised peripheral blood, sampled on day 0 of AZD1222 vaccination. The V gene is TRBV3-1 (or the pseudogene TRBV3-2), the J gene TRBJ1-2, with D unresolved. CDR3 in DNA: TGTGCCAGCAGCCGGATAGACTATGGCTACACCTTC. As protein: CASSRIDYGYTF.